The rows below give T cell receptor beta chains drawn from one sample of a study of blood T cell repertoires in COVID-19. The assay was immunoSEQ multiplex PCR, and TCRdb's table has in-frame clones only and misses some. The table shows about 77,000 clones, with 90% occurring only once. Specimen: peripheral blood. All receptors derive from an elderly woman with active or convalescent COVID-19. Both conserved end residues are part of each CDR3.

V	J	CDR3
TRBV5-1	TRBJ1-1	CASSWEGGPNTEAFF
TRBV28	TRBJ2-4	CASASAGVAKNIQYF
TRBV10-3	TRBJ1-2	CAISESPGPDYGYTF
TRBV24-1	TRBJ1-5	CATSPSGVSNQPQHF
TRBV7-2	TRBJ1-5	CASSLNRGNQPQHF
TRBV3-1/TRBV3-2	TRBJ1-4	CASSQAGLPFEKLFF
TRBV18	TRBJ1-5	CASSPKGSGGQPQHF
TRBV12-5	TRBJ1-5	CASGLVLLGTGDSNQPQHF
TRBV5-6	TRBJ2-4	CASSFYRDRIAKNIQYF
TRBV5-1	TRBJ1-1	CASSPDRGNTEAFF
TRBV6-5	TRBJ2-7	CASSSGTGVYEQYF
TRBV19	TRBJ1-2	CASTPGQGDGYTF
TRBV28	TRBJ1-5	CASSPSGLHQPQHF